One and the same sample provided the 14 T cell receptor beta chains below, sequenced in a study of T-cell reconstitution after alpha-beta-depleted transplantation in children. A TCRbeta library incorporating unique molecular identifiers was prepared. MiXCR was run by TCRdb on the PCR reads, yielding one entry per CDR3 protein. There are some 290,000 distinct CDR3 sequences in the sample; approximately 9.8% occur only once, and around a tenth lies in the top ten. Sequencing was performed on PBMCs from the stem cell graft donor, taken from the stem cell graft. The receptors derive from a human donor who donated a stem cell graft to a child with SCID.

This clonotype has at least ten counts. The chain is built from TRBV20-1 and TRBJ2-7, with TRBD1 matching 9 bases. The V and J ends lost 1 base and 2 bases, in that order; junction bases with no gene match: 3. This CDR3 is 14 amino acids long. CDR1 and CDR2 from the germline V gene are DFQATT and SNEGSKA (reference sequence). CDR3 bases: TGCAGTGCTAGAGCACAGGGGGCAACCTACGAGCAGTACTTC. This encodes CSARAQGATYEQYF.

The chain links TRBV20-1 to TRBJ2-3; TRBD2 matches 11 bases. The length of the CDR3 is 18 residues. Losses at the gene ends were 6 bases for V and 0 bases for J; bases not matched to a gene: 14. CDR1 and CDR2 (germline): DFQATT, SNEGSKA (reference sequence). The CDR3 loop is CSAIGYGSGGASTDTQYF. CDR3 nucleotides: TGCAGTGCCATCGGTTATGGTAGCGGGGGGGCTAGCACAGATACGCAGTATTTT.

The CDR3 loop is CASRARLAGGTDTQYF. The DNA of the CDR3 is TGTGCCAGCAGAGCCCGACTAGCGGGGGGAACAGATACGCAGTATTTT. The V gene is TRBV12-3 or TRBV12-4, the J gene TRBJ2-3, with TRBD2 matching over 13 bases. Trimming removed 6 bases from V and 3 bases from J; junction bases left unmatched: 6. The CDR3 length is 16 residues.

The chain couples TRBV7-9 to TRBJ2-5, with a tentative D call TRBD2 (6 bases). This CDR3 comprises 14 residues. Trimming removed 1 base at V and 4 bases at J, with 10 bases between. From germline, CDR1 is SEHNR and CDR2 FQNEAQ (reference sequence). The CDR3 DNA follows: TGTGCCAGCAGCTTAGTACTCGGGGGAGAGACCCAGTACTTC. As protein: CASSLVLGGETQYF.

The V gene is TRBV5-1, the J gene TRBJ2-5, with D perhaps given as TRBD1 or TRBD2 (5 bases each). This CDR3 has 14 amino acids. The V end was cut by 4 bases, the J end by 2 bases, with 12 bases between. Germline values: CDR1 SGHRS, CDR2 YFSETQ. DNA for the CDR3: TGCGCCAGCAGCGGGGGACGGAATCAAGAGACCCAGTACTTC. This encodes CASSGGRNQETQYF.

This clonotype appeared a few times. The chain carries TRBV5-1 and TRBJ1-5; perhaps TRBD1 as D (6 bases). V dropped 3 bases and J dropped 6 bases, with 13 bases sitting between them. Germline CDR1 and CDR2: SGHRS and YFSETQ. The CDR3 has 14 amino acids. As DNA, the CDR3 is TGCGCCAGCAGCTACAAGCAGGGGATTCAGCCCCAGCATTTT. As protein: CASSYKQGIQPQHF. Full variable domain (rest looked up from reference TRBV5-1 and TRBJ1-5): KAGVTQTPRYLIKTRGQQVTLSCSPISGHRSVSWYQQTPGQGLQFLFEYFSETQRNKGNFPGRFSGRQFSNSRSEMNVSTLELGDSALYLCASSYKQGIQPQHFGDGTRLSIL.

This clonotype occurred a few times. The chain joins TRBV5-6 to TRBJ2-3; 16 bases are a match to TRBD2. Germline CDR1 SGHDT, CDR2 YYEEEE. The trim removed 3 bases at V and 1 base at J, leaving 8 bases unmatched. The length of the CDR3 is 19 residues. The CDR3 is CASSSAGTSGGDRTDTQYF. CDR3 DNA sequence: TGTGCCAGCAGCTCGGCCGGGACTAGCGGGGGGGACCGCACAGATACGCAGTATTTT.

V and J are TRBV7-3 and TRBJ2-2; no definite D call. This CDR3 region has 14 residues. Trimming took off 1 base at V and 5 bases at J, with 8 bases between the two ends. From germline, CDR1 is SGHTA and CDR2 FQGTGA. CDR3 nucleotide sequence: TGTGCCAGCAGCTTAAACGGGCTTACCGGGGAGCTGTTTTTT. Protein: CASSLNGLTGELFF.

The V and J genes are TRBV10-3 and TRBJ1-1, with a tentative D call TRBD1 (6 bases). This CDR3 comprises 16 residues. Trimming took 6 bases from V and 2 from J, leaving 19 bases between them. Germline V gene sequence: CDR1 ENHRY, CDR2 SYGVKD. The CDR3 reads CAIRSLPTGPNTEAFF. The DNA for the CDR3 is TGTGCCATCAGATCCCTCCCCACAGGGCCCAACACTGAAGCTTTCTTT.

The chain recombines TRBV6-1 with TRBJ2-7, with a tentative D call TRBD1 (6 bases). V shed 5 bases and J shed 2 bases, with 19 bases lying between them. The CDR3 loop spans 16 amino acids. Germline assignment: CDR1 MNHNS and CDR2 SASEGT. The CDR3 loop reads CASSRPISGQTYEQYF. The CDR3 DNA reads as TGTGCCAGCAGTCGTCCGATATCGGGACAAACCTACGAGCAGTACTTC.

This sequence joins TRBV7-8 and TRBJ2-5; 7 nucleotides align to TRBD2. The trim removed 0 bases at V and 4 bases at J, leaving 14 bases unmatched. This CDR3 spans 18 amino acids. CDR1 and CDR2 from the germline V gene are SGHVS and FQNEAQ. CDR3 region: CASSLASSGVRARETQYF. As DNA, the CDR3 is TGTGCCAGCAGCTTAGCGTCCAGCGGGGTGAGGGCAAGAGAGACCCAGTACTTC.

This clonotype was observed many times. The chain carries TRBV15 and TRBJ1-2, with TRBD1 matching over 7 bases. Germline-derived CDR1 and CDR2 are LNHNV and YYDKDF (reference sequence). V shed 0 bases, J shed 2 bases, and the junction held 3 bases outside the gene matches. The CDR3 is 15 residues long. The CDR3 DNA reads as TGTGCCACCAGCAGAGAACAGGGACAGAACTATGGCTACACCTTC. Its protein is CATSREQGQNYGYTF.

The chain employs TRBV5-1 and TRBJ2-2; maybe TRBD1 (6 bases). Trimming shortened V by 3 bases and J by 6 bases, and 12 bases separated the two germline ends. CDR1 and CDR2 from the germline V gene are SGHRS and YFSETQ. The CDR3 extends over 14 amino acids. The CDR3 is CASSSRGPPGELFF. CDR3 DNA sequence: TGCGCCAGCAGCTCCAGGGGACCCCCCGGGGAGCTGTTTTTT.

The sample holds a few counts of this clonotype. The V gene is TRBV6-4, the J gene TRBJ2-2; D tentatively fits TRBD1 or TRBD2 (5 bases each). CDR1 is MRHNA, CDR2 SNTAGT, per germline. The CDR3 totals 14 residues. V was cut by 6 bases and J by 6 bases, with 14 bases left in between. CDR3 sequence reads: CASSRGPASGELFF. CDR3 nucleotides: TGTGCCAGCAGCCGGGGACCAGCGTCCGGGGAGCTGTTTTTT.